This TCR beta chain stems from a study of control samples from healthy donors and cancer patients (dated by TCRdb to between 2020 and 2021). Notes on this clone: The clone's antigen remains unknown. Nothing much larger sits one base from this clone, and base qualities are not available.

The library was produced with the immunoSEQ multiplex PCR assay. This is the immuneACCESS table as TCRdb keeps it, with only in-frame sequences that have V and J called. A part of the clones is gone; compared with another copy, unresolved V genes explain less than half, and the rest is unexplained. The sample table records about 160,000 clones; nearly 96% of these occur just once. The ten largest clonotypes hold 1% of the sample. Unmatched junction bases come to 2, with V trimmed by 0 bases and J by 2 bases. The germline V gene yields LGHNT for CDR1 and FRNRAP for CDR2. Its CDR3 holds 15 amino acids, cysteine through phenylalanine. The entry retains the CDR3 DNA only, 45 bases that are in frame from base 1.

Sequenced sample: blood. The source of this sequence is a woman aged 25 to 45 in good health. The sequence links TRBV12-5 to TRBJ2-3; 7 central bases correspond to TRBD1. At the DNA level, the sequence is TGTGCTAGTGGTTTGGTAGGGACAGCCACAGATACGCAGTATTTT. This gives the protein CASGLVGTATDTQYF.